The text below deals with one TCR beta chain. This clone's antigen is unknown. Base quality data are lacking; no much larger clone is found one base away. This sample was taken from a study of blood T cell repertoires in COVID-19 (dated by TCRdb to 2020 to 2021). Background for the entire study: Samples from collaborators originated in the United States, Italy and Spain and spanned both the acute and convalescent phases of COVID-19. The material from the prospective study consisted of cDNA or gDNA derived from T cells, B-cell-depleted T cells, or PBMCs. The dataset comprised deeply sampled blood TCRbeta repertoires from subjects exposed to, actively infected with, or recovered from COVID-19. The repertoires were made available in a free public database intended to serve as a resource for research on the immune response to SARS-CoV-2. The samples were drawn from the first 160 participants of the ongoing ImmuneRACE study and from 950 to 1,500 subjects provided by 6 global collaborators. Nearly every sample came with metadata listing a de-identified subject ID, COVID-19 status, age in years and sex. Where available, HLA class I and class II types were taken from metadata supplied by the sample provider and were not determined by assay-based typing. Results and caveats for the whole study, not just this receptor: The amount of clinical and demographic metadata varied by source and participant and was provided uncurated.

Whole blood was collected in K2EDTA tubes by collaborating institutions according to the institutions' own protocols. Collaborator samples were shipped for TCRbeta analysis as frozen whole blood, isolated PBMCs, or DNA extracted from either sample type. The CDR3, cysteine through phenylalanine, is 14 amino acids long. Only CDR3 DNA remains: 42 bases, in frame from the first base. V and J lose 6 bases and 0 bases, and a span of 11 bases separates them. Sequences LNHDA (CDR1) and SQIVND (CDR2) are obtained from the germline V gene (reference sequence). TCRbeta CDR3 regions were amplified from genomic DNA by means of the immunoSEQ Assay, a bias-controlled multiplex PCR. The original pipeline was this. Nucleated cell counts per sample were estimated from amplification of reference gene primers within the assay. To quantify the absolute abundance of each unique TCRbeta CDR3 rearrangement, sequence reads were collapsed and filtered. For each sample, productive Simpson clonality was calculated as the square root of Simpson's diversity index across productive rearrangements. Sourced from immuneACCESS, this table was stored by TCRdb with only in-frame sequences that have V and J called. A share of the clones is absent; for the studies checked, an unresolved V gene accounts for under half, and the remainder has no known explanation. The V and J calls and clone size come from that table; D and trimming were worked out from the DNA. For this sample the table gives about 44,000 clones, of which around 90% were detected only once. The ten largest clonotypes hold roughly 1.3% of the sample.

The chain joins TRBV19 to TRBJ1-1, with TRBD1 perhaps the D gene, on 6 matching bases. The receptor was derived from a woman between 35 and 50 years old with acute or convalescent COVID-19. Input material: peripheral blood. The CDR3 corresponds to CASRGTGMNTEAFF. The sequenced DNA is TGTGCCAGTAGGGGAACAGGGATGAACACTGAAGCTTTCTTT.